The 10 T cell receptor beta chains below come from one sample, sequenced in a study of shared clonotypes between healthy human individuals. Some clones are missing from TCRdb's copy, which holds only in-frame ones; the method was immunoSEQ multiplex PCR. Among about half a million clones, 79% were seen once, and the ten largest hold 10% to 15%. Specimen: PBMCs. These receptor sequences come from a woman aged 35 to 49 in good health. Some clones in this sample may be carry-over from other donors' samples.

The CDR3 nucleotides read TGTGCCAGCAGCGTCCCTCTTCGAGACACGAATTCACCCCTCCACTTT. Protein: CASSVPLRDTNSPLHF. The V call is TRBV9, the J call TRBJ1-6; D is undetermined. The CDR3 consists of 16 residues. V lost 2 bases and J 7 bases, leaving 16 bases between the germline ends. Germline-derived CDR1 and CDR2 are SGDLS and YYNGEE.

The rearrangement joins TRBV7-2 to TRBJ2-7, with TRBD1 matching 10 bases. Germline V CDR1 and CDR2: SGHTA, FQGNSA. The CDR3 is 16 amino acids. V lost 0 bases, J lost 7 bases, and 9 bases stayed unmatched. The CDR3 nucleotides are TGTGCCAGCAGCTTAGCGCCGGGACAGGGGACAGGGGAGCAGTACTTC. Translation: CASSLAPGQGTGEQYF.

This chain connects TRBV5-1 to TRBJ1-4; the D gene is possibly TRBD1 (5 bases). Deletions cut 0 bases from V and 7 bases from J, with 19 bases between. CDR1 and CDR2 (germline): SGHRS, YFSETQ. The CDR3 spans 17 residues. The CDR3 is CASSLGSGGGRSEKLFF. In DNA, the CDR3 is TGCGCCAGCAGCTTGGGTTCGGGTGGGGGACGAAGTGAAAAACTGTTTTTT.

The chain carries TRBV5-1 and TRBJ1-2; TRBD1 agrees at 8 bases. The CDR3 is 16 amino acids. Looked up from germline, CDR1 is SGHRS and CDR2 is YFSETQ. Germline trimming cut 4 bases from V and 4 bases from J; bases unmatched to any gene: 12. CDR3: CASSQDRTGRTYGYTF. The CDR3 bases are TGCGCCAGCAGCCAGGACCGGACAGGGAGAACCTATGGCTACACCTTC.

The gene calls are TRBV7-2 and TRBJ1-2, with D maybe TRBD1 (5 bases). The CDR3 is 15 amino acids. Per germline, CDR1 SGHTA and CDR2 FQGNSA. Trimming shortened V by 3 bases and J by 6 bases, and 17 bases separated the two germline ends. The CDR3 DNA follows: TGTGCCAGCAGCTTGACAGCCCCGAAAAAGCATGGCTACACCTTC. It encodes CASSLTAPKKHGYTF.

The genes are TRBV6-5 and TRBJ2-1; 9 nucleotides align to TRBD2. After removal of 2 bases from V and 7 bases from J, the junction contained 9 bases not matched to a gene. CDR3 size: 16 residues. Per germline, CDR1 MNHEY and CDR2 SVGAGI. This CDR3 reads CASSYRGGALGNEQFF. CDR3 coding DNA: TGTGCCAGCAGTTACCGCGGGGGGGCTCTCGGTAATGAGCAGTTCTTC.

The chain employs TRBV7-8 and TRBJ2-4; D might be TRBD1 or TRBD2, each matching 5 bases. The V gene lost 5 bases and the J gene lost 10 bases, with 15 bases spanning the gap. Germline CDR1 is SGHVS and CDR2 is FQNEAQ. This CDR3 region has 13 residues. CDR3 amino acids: CASSPGTKGIQYF. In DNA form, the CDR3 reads TGTGCCAGCAGCCCCGGGACCAAGGGAATTCAGTACTTC.

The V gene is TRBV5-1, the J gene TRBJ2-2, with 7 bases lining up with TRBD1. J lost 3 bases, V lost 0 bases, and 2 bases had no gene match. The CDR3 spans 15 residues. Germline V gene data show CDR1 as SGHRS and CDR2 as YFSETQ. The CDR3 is CASSLETGDTGELFF. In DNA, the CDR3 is TGCGCCAGCAGCTTGGAAACAGGGGACACCGGGGAGCTGTTTTTT. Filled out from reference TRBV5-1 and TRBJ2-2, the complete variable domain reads KAGVTQTPRYLIKTRGQQVTLSCSPISGHRSVSWYQQTPGQGLQFLFEYFSETQRNKGNFPGRFSGRQFSNSRSEMNVSTLELGDSALYLCASSLETGDTGELFFGEGSRLTVL.

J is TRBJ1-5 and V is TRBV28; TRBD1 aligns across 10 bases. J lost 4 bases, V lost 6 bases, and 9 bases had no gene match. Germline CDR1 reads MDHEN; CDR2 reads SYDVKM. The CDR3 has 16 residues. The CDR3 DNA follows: TGTGCCAGCAGCCTACCCGACAGGGGGCGAAATCAGCCCCAGCATTTT. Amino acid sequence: CASSLPDRGRNQPQHF.

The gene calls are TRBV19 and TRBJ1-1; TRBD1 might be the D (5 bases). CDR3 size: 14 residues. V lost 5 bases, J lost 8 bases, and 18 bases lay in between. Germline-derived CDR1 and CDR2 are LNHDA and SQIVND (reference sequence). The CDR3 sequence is CASSVMGQGGEAFF. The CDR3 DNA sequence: TGTGCCAGTAGTGTTATGGGCCAGGGTGGAGAAGCTTTCTTT.